Listed below are T cell receptor beta chains from one sample, sequenced in a study of blood T cell repertoires in COVID-19. Sequencing used immunoSEQ multiplex PCR; TCRdb keeps in-frame clones, though not all of them. There are about 150,000 clones in the sample; approximately 87% occur only once, and 2% to 2.5% lies in the top ten. Sequencing was done on a sample of peripheral blood. All receptors come from a man aged 45 to 65 with active COVID-19. The CDR3 runs from the conserved cysteine through the conserved F or W. The order of the fields is D gene, V gene, J gene, clone size, CDR3 protein, CDR3 DNA. A D gene is named only where the DNA matches it firmly. A clone size is listed for some rows: how often the clone was seen (once, few, many), or a class if it is expanded.

.	TRBV6-5	TRBJ2-5	.	CASRSPGGPGETQYF	TGTGCCAGCAGGTCCCCCGGGGGGCCGGGGGAGACCCAGTACTTC
.	TRBV4-1	TRBJ2-4	.	CASSPVGARGTKNIQYF	TGCGCCAGCAGCCCAGTGGGGGCGAGGGGGACCAAAAACATTCAGTACTTC
TRBD1	TRBV27	TRBJ1-5	.	CATSLRGQGRYQPQHF	TGTGCCACCTCCCTACGGGGACAGGGGAGGTATCAGCCCCAGCATTTT
.	TRBV29-1	TRBJ1-1	.	CSTLFRGTTEAFF	TGCAGCACATTATTCAGGGGAACGACTGAAGCTTTCTTT
.	TRBV5-6	TRBJ1-6	.	CASSLGGQGLNSPLHF	TGTGCCAGCAGCTTGGGGGGGCAGGGCTTAAATTCACCCCTCCACTTT
TRBD1	TRBV5-1	TRBJ1-1	.	CASSKTGGNTEAFF	TGCGCCAGCAGCAAGACAGGGGGGAACACTGAAGCTTTCTTT
TRBD2	TRBV6-5	TRBJ2-2	.	CASSRSGGGTGELFF	TGTGCCAGCAGCCGTAGCGGGGGAGGTACCGGGGAGCTGTTTTTT
.	TRBV7-2	TRBJ1-5	.	CASSYDARQPQHF	TGTGCCAGCAGCTACGACGCGCGGCAGCCCCAGCATTTT
.	TRBV5-1	TRBJ1-1	.	CASSSTGNTEAFF	TGCGCCAGCAGCAGTACAGGGAACACTGAAGCTTTCTTT
.	TRBV30	TRBJ2-1	.	CAATSGKSSYNEQFF	TGTGCCGCGACCTCCGGGAAGAGCTCCTACAATGAGCAGTTCTTC
TRBD1	TRBV4-3	TRBJ1-4	.	CASSQGTGREEKLFF	TGCGCCAGCAGCCAAGGGACAGGGCGGGAAGAAAAACTGTTTTTT
TRBD1	TRBV3-1/TRBV3-2	TRBJ1-6	.	CASSTRQGDNSPLHF	TGTGCCAGCAGCACACGACAGGGCGACAATTCACCCCTCCACTTT
TRBD1	TRBV30	TRBJ1-2	.	CAFRGFETNYGYTF	TGTGCCTTCAGGGGGTTCGAAACTAACTATGGCTACACCTTC
.	TRBV11-2	TRBJ2-2	few	CASSSTRGTGELFF	TGTGCCAGCAGCTCTACTCGGGGCACCGGGGAGCTGTTTTTT
.	TRBV6-5	TRBJ2-2	.	CASSRLGQNTGELFF	TGTGCCAGCAGTCGCCTGGGACAGAACACCGGGGAGCTGTTTTTT
.	TRBV3-1/TRBV3-2	TRBJ1-5	.	CASSQDRGPQHF	TGTGCCAGCAGCCAAGATCGGGGGCCCCAGCATTTT
.	TRBV21-1	TRBJ2-7	once	CASSKARAHHTASYEQYF	TGTGCCAGCAGCAAAGCGCGGGCGCACCACACAGCAAGCTACGAGCAGTACTTC
.	TRBV20-1	TRBJ1-3	.	CSASQGIFSGNTIYF	TGCAGTGCTAGTCAGGGTATCTTCTCTGGAAACACCATATATTTT
.	TRBV4-1	TRBJ1-2	.	CASSQMPGSSGGYTF	TGCGCCAGCAGCCAAATGCCCGGGAGTTCGGGTGGCTACACCTTC
TRBD1	TRBV9	TRBJ2-1	.	CASSKDRVDNEQFF	TGTGCCAGCAGCAAAGACAGGGTAGACAATGAGCAGTTCTTC
.	TRBV5-1	TRBJ2-5	.	CASSLNLGGKETQYF	TGCGCCAGCAGCTTAAATCTCGGGGGAAAAGAGACCCAGTACTTC
TRBD1	TRBV4-3	TRBJ1-4	.	CASSQQQGVDPTNEKLFF	TGCGCCAGCAGCCAACAACAGGGGGTGGACCCAACTAATGAAAAACTGTTTTTT
TRBD1	TRBV6-4	TRBJ2-1	.	CASRDQGQGDEQFF	TGTGCCAGCAGAGATCAGGGACAGGGGGATGAGCAGTTCTTC
.	TRBV19	TRBJ1-5	.	CASSALDHEGQPQHF	TGTGCCAGTAGTGCCCTGGACCACGAGGGACAGCCCCAGCATTTT
TRBD2	TRBV18	TRBJ2-5	.	CASSPVKTSGQETQYF	TGTGCCAGCTCACCGGTAAAGACTAGCGGACAAGAGACCCAGTACTTC
.	TRBV6-5	TRBJ1-5	.	CASNPGGRQPQHF	TGTGCCAGCAACCCGGGGGGTCGTCAGCCCCAGCATTTT
TRBD1	TRBV14	TRBJ2-7	.	CASSQKGTGGGEQYF	TGTGCCAGCAGCCAAAAAGGGACAGGGGGCGGTGAGCAGTACTTC
.	TRBV7-2	TRBJ2-1	.	CASSFEVGNEQFF	TGTGCCAGCAGCTTCGAGGTCGGAAATGAGCAGTTCTTC
.	TRBV21-1	TRBJ2-1	.	CASSNRGPDNEQFF	TGTGCCAGCAGCAATAGGGGGCCGGACAATGAGCAGTTCTTC
TRBD1	TRBV6-2/TRBV6-3	TRBJ2-7	.	CASSLWHAGTAYAEQYF	TGTGCCAGCAGCCTATGGCACGCCGGGACAGCTTACGCGGAGCAGTACTTC
.	TRBV4-1	TRBJ2-3	.	CASSQRPLAADTQYF	TGCGCCAGCAGCCAACGGCCACTCGCAGCGGATACGCAGTATTTT
.	TRBV5-1	TRBJ2-7	few	CASSSGSYEQYF	TGCGCCAGCAGCTCAGGGTCCTACGAGCAGTACTTC
.	TRBV11-2	TRBJ1-1	.	CASSFAGLTEAFF	TGTGCCAGCAGCTTTGCAGGGCTCACTGAAGCTTTCTTT
TRBD1	TRBV11-2	TRBJ2-7	.	CASSLVGQGAGEQYF	TGTGCCAGCAGCTTAGTGGGGCAGGGGGCTGGCGAGCAGTACTTC
.	TRBV19	TRBJ2-6	.	CASETRQTSGANVLTF	TGTGCCAGCGAAACGCGGCAGACCTCTGGGGCCAACGTCCTGACTTTC
TRBD1	TRBV19	TRBJ2-2	.	CASSIWDSLNTGELFF	TGTGCCAGTAGTATCTGGGACAGCCTAAACACCGGGGAGCTGTTTTTT
TRBD1	TRBV12-5	TRBJ2-1	.	CASGLAPGQGSYNEQFF	TGTGCTAGTGGTTTGGCCCCCGGACAGGGGTCCTACAATGAGCAGTTCTTC
TRBD1	TRBV9	TRBJ1-1	.	CASSVWTGNTEAFF	TGTGCCAGCAGCGTTTGGACAGGGAACACTGAAGCTTTCTTT
.	TRBV7-9	TRBJ1-1	.	CASSSSVNDAFF	TGTGCCAGCAGCTCCAGCGTGAATGACGCTTTCTTT
.	TRBV27	TRBJ2-4	.	CASSPLELVQAKNIQYF	TGTGCCAGCAGTCCCCTCGAGTTGGTTCAAGCCAAAAACATTCAGTACTTC
.	TRBV12-3/TRBV12-4	TRBJ1-1	.	CASTTRGNTEAFF	TGTGCCAGCACTACTCGGGGGAACACTGAAGCTTTCTTT
.	TRBV27	TRBJ1-6	once	CASSSPTRNSPLHF	TGTGCCAGCAGTTCCCCGACAAGAAATTCACCCCTCCACTTT
TRBD1	TRBV4-3	TRBJ2-7	.	CASSQYTRDRVYEQYF	TGCGCCAGCAGCCAATATACCAGGGACAGGGTCTACGAGCAGTACTTC
.	TRBV5-4	TRBJ1-1	few	CASSPAVGLNTEAFF	TGTGCCAGCAGCCCCGCCGTTGGGCTGAACACTGAAGCTTTCTTT
.	TRBV9	TRBJ1-1	few	CASSVGAGTEAFF	TGTGCCAGCAGCGTGGGGGCCGGGACTGAAGCTTTCTTT
TRBD1	TRBV4-2	TRBJ1-4	few	CASSQEGQGASGKLFF	TGTGCCAGCAGCCAAGAGGGTCAGGGGGCGTCGGGGAAACTGTTTTTT
.	TRBV7-3	TRBJ2-3	once	CASSIQGRLYF	TGTGCCAGCAGCATACAGGGTCGGTTGTATTTT
TRBD1	TRBV6-5	TRBJ1-2	.	CASRGDSNYGYTF	TGTGCCAGCAGGGGGGACAGTAACTATGGCTACACCTTC
.	TRBV7-3	TRBJ2-3	.	CASSLSSGPVDAQYF	TGTGCCAGCAGCTTATCTTCTGGGCCAGTGGATGCGCAGTATTTT
TRBD2	TRBV29-1	TRBJ2-5	.	CSARSGGGPQETQYF	TGCAGCGCGAGAAGCGGGGGGGGACCTCAAGAGACCCAGTACTTC
TRBD1	TRBV6-5	TRBJ2-3	.	CASSLQGLGDTQYF	TGTGCCAGCAGCCTACAGGGGCTGGGAGATACGCAGTATTTT
TRBD1	TRBV6-6	TRBJ1-2	once	CASSYATGDGYTF	TGTGCCAGCAGTTACGCCACAGGGGATGGCTACACCTTC
.	TRBV7-3	TRBJ1-6	.	CASSLNSGANSPLHF	TGTGCCAGCAGCTTAAACTCAGGTGCAAATTCACCCCTCCACTTT
TRBD1	TRBV27	TRBJ1-5	.	CASRPGTGVYSNQPQHF	TGTGCCAGCAGACCCGGGACAGGGGTTTATAGCAATCAGCCCCAGCATTTT
TRBD1	TRBV19	TRBJ1-2	.	CASSSERTGVYGYTF	TGTGCCAGTAGCTCGGAGAGGACAGGGGTCTATGGCTACACCTTC
.	TRBV6-1	TRBJ1-1	once	CASSDISVGNTEAFF	TGTGCCAGCAGTGACATAAGTGTCGGGAACACTGAAGCTTTCTTT
.	TRBV30	TRBJ2-5	.	CAWSRDIIWGETQYF	TGTGCCTGGAGCAGGGACATTATCTGGGGAGAGACCCAGTACTTC
.	TRBV12-3/TRBV12-4	TRBJ1-2	.	CASSLGGPYGYTF	TGTGCCAGCAGTTTGGGCGGGCCGTATGGCTACACCTTC
TRBD2	TRBV2	TRBJ2-2	.	CASSLGLAGGPGELFF	TGTGCCAGCAGTTTGGGACTAGCGGGGGGGCCTGGGGAGCTGTTTTTT
TRBD1	TRBV7-9	TRBJ2-2	many	CAGQGMTGELFF	TGTGCCGGACAGGGTATGACCGGGGAGCTGTTTTTT